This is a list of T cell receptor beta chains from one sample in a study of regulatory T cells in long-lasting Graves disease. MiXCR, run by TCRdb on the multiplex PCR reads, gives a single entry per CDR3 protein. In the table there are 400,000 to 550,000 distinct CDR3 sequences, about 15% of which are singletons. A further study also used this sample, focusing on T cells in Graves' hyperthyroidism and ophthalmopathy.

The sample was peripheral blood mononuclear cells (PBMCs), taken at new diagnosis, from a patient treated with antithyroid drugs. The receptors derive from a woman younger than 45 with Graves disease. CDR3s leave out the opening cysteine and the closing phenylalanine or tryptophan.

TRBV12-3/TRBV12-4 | ASSPGGYGYT
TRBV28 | ASSPAGYEAF
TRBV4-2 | ASSQEGTLKRSYEQY
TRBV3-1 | ASSPWTGSYEQY
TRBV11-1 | ASREGLAGGVYTGELF
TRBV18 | ASSPPTRGGYNEQF
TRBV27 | ASSLAGGATSGSYEQY
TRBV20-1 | SARDDPSGKNIQY
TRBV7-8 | ASSSGEPNSPLH
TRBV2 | ASSGGGGQFLAKNIQY
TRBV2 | ASSPHVGGSNEQF
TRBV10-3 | AISVGSSGTYEQY
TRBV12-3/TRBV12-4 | ASSQLAGEDEQF
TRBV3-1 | ASSQEKGWVGGVKKLF
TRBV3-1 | ASSHAGQQETQY
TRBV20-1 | SARERSDYEQY
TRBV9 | ASSVESSGNTIY
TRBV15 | ATSGRGYSNQPQH
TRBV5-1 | ASSPDRAVDEQY
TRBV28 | ASSLGGGTETF
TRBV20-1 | SASLGRLNTEAF
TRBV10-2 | ASREWGTGRTDTQY
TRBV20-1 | SARVLFGTGPPRSSYEQY
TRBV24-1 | ATSESSGYNEQF
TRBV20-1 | SPSKDSSGNTIY
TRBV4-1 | ASSQGDGGSTGELF
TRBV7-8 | ASSLSSSAPRREQF
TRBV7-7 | ASSQTTSGSGELF
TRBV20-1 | SARDTGVYGYT
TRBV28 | ASSSSGQGVDQPQH
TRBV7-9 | ASSLAGGLYNEQF
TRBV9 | ASSPGQGFYEQY
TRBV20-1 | SAPPSGRISYEQY
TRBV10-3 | AISASGRRTGELF
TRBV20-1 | SARDQRTGNTIY
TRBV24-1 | ATSTLAGGPNEQF
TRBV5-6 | ASSSDRGAF
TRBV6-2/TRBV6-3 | ASSALGIASTDTQY
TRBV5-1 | ASSLPTSGTSTDTQY
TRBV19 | ASRGREVSPLH
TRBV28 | ASSSTELRAYEQY
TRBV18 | TSSPMTGGTQY
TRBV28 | VSRPSLSNYGYT
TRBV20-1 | SARVSPRSWGQY
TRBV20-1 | SAPGLAGSEQY
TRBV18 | ASSPPSAPNTEAF
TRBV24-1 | ATSGTSGYNEQF
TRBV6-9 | ASSYRGTSGDEQF
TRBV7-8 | ASSLGVSGYEQY
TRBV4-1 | ASRRTSGRTTYEQY
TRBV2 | ASSDPLGDSRSPLH
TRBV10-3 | AISESGGKVGEQY